The 30 T cell receptor beta chains listed next were all sequenced from one sample in a study of PD-L1 blockade in urothelial cancer. The protocol was immunoSEQ multiplex PCR, while the TCRdb copy is restricted to in-frame clones and leaves out a portion. This table has 70,000 to 75,000 clones, over 80% appearing once. Regarding time point: pretreatment peripheral blood. The sequenced sample was PBMCs, obtained around atezolizumab (anti-PD-L1) treatment. The receptor source for this set is a woman in her 70s with urothelial cancer.

The chain combines TRBV11-2 with TRBJ1-2, with a possible D match to TRBD1 (5 bases). CDR3 length: 13 residues. Trimming removed 3 bases at V and 4 bases at J, with 9 bases between. Germline CDR1 is SGHAT and CDR2 is FQNNGV. CDR3 bases: TGTGCCAGCAGCTTTATCGGGGGCTATGGCTACACCTTC. It yields the protein CASSFIGGYGYTF. Together with reference TRBV11-2 and TRBJ1-2, the CDR3 gives the full variable domain: EAGVAQSPRYKIIEKRQSVAFWCNPISGHATLYWYQQILGQGPKLLIQFQNNGVVDDSQLPKDRFSAERLKGVDSTLKIQPAKLEDSAVYLCASSFIGGYGYTFGSGTRLTVV.

CDR3 in DNA: TGTGCCAGCAGCCCGGTAGCTAGCGGGAGCTACCAAGAGACCCAGTACTTC. This translates into CASSPVASGSYQETQYF. The V call is TRBV28, the J call TRBJ2-5; 10 bases match TRBD2. J lost 0 bases, V lost 6 bases, and 10 bases had no gene match. The CDR3 contains 17 residues. Germline loops: CDR1 MDHEN, CDR2 SYDVKM.

The gene calls are TRBV2 and TRBJ2-5; D is perhaps TRBD1 (7 bases). CDR1 is SNHLY, CDR2 FYNNEI, per germline. CDR3 length: 16 amino acids. Trimming removed 7 bases at V and 2 bases at J, with 20 bases between. CDR3 DNA sequence: TGTGCCAGCAACACCGTGGTGCCAGGGGGGCAAGAGACCCAGTACTTC. Translated: CASNTVVPGGQETQYF.

The chain carries TRBV7-9 and TRBJ2-7, with 11 bases fitting TRBD1. CDR3 length: 14 residues. The ends lost 5 bases at V and 2 bases at J; junction bases unmatched: 2. CDR1 is SEHNR, CDR2 FQNEAQ, per germline (reference sequence). The CDR3 reads CASSRGQGAYEQYF. The CDR3 coding sequence is TGTGCCAGCAGCCGGGGACAGGGGGCCTACGAGCAGTACTTC.

This chain connects TRBV30 to TRBJ2-5; D is perhaps TRBD1 (6 bases). CDR1 and CDR2 from the germline V gene are GTSNPN and SVGIG (reference sequence). The ends were cut back, 5 bases at V and 5 bases at J, with 12 bases in the middle. The CDR3 contains 12 residues. The CDR3 loop reads CAWDRSRETQYF. DNA for the CDR3: TGTGCCTGGGACAGGAGCCGGGAGACCCAGTACTTC. Filled out from reference TRBV30 and TRBJ2-5, the complete variable domain reads SQTIHQWPATLVQPVGSPLSLECTVEGTSNPNLYWYRQAAGRGLQLLFYSVGIGQISSEVPQNLSASRPQDRQFILSSKKLLLSDSGFYLCAWDRSRETQYFGPGTRLLVL.

V usage is TRBV18 and J usage is TRBJ1-1, with 12 bases aligning to TRBD1. V shed 1 base, J shed 8 bases, and the junction held 5 bases outside the gene matches. The CDR3 runs 15 residues. Germline V lookup: CDR1 KGHSH, CDR2 LQKENI. For the CDR3, the DNA is TGTGCCAGCTCACCACTCGCGGGACAGGGGGCGGAAGCTTTCTTT. It codes for CASSPLAGQGAEAFF.

The rearrangement joins TRBV6-4 to TRBJ1-1; no firm D call. CDR1 is MRHNA, CDR2 SNTAGT, per germline. The CDR3 consists of 16 residues. V shed 4 bases and J shed 2 bases, with 17 bases lying between them. The CDR3 bases are TGTGCCAGCAGTGCACCTTATGAAGCGGTTAACACTGAAGCTTTCTTT. Its translation: CASSAPYEAVNTEAFF.

The chain couples TRBV6-6 to TRBJ1-2; no clear D gene. Trimming left V 0 bases short and J 3 bases short, with 8 bases between. The CDR3 length is 14 residues. Per germline, CDR1 MNHNY and CDR2 SVGAGI (reference sequence). CDR3 region: CASSYSGRDYGYTF. The CDR3 coding sequence is TGTGCCAGCAGTTACTCGGGGAGGGACTATGGCTACACCTTC.

CDR3 region: CASRLTVNYGYTF. The CDR3 DNA sequence: TGTGCCAGCAGGCTGACAGTGAACTATGGCTACACCTTC. The V call is TRBV5-6, the J call TRBJ1-2; possibly TRBD1 for D (5 bases). Per germline, CDR1 SGHDT and CDR2 YYEEEE. This CDR3 spans 13 amino acids. The ends were cut back, 5 bases at V and 2 bases at J, with 10 bases in the middle.

The CDR3 here is CAISDYGVRQGSYNEQFF. In DNA, the CDR3 is TGTGCCATCAGTGACTACGGGGTTCGACAGGGGTCCTACAATGAGCAGTTCTTC. The chain combines TRBV10-3 with TRBJ2-1, with TRBD1 matching 8 bases. From germline, CDR1 is ENHRY and CDR2 SYGVKD. The trim removed 3 bases at V and 1 base at J, leaving 11 bases unmatched. The CDR3 runs to 18 residues.

The V gene is TRBV4-1, the J gene TRBJ1-2; tentatively, D is TRBD1 (5 bases). The CDR3 sequence is 15 residues long. The germline V gene encodes CDR1 MGHRA and CDR2 YSYEKL. V was cut by 3 bases and J by 6 bases, with 17 bases left in between. The CDR3 DNA is TGCGCCAGCAGCCATTTAAAGGGCTTACAGGATGGCTACACCTTC. Its protein product is CASSHLKGLQDGYTF.

The chain uses TRBV10-2 and TRBJ2-7, with 13 nucleotides matching TRBD2. The J segment lost 0 bases and the V segment lost 2 bases, leaving 1 base of the junction unmatched. This CDR3 is built from 16 residues. From germline, CDR1 is WSHSY and CDR2 SAAADI. The CDR3 loop reads CASSEGLAGVSYEQYF. For the CDR3, the DNA is TGCGCCAGCAGTGAGGGACTAGCGGGAGTCTCCTACGAGCAGTACTTC.

This clone was picked up one time. V gene TRBV28 combines with J gene TRBJ1-1; D is possibly TRBD1 (5 bases). The germline CDR1 and CDR2 sequences are MDHEN and SYDVKM. This CDR3 is 14 amino acids long. Trimming shortened V by 5 bases and J by 0 bases, and 10 bases separated the two germline ends. The CDR3 coding sequence is TGTGCCAGCAGTACGACAGAGATGAACACTGAAGCTTTCTTT. Its protein product is CASSTTEMNTEAFF.

The V gene is TRBV7-9, the J gene TRBJ1-5, with 7 bases fitting TRBD1. The germline V gene encodes CDR1 SEHNR and CDR2 FQNEAQ (reference sequence). CDR3 size: 15 residues. V shed 5 bases and J 4 bases; nucleotides not matched to a gene: 8. As DNA, the CDR3 is TGTGCCAGCAGCCCAGGACAGGTCGCAAATCAGCCCCAGCATTTT. Its protein is CASSPGQVANQPQHF.

The genes are TRBV30 and TRBJ1-3; weak D call: TRBD1 (5 bases). Trimming left V 3 bases short and J 4 bases short, with 13 bases between. Germline CDR1 GTSNPN, CDR2 SVGIG (reference sequence). CDR3 length: 14 residues. CDR3 protein: CAWRIAGTGNTIYF. The CDR3 DNA is TGTGCCTGGAGGATAGCGGGGACCGGAAACACCATATATTTT.

This rearrangement joins TRBV19 to TRBJ2-2, with D maybe TRBD1 (5 bases). CDR1 and CDR2 (germline): LNHDA, SQIVND (reference sequence). This CDR3 is 14 amino acids long. Trimming pared 6 bases from V and 6 bases from J, leaving 14 bases between. For the CDR3, the DNA is TGTGCCAGTAGGAAGACAGCTCCGGCCGGGGAGCTGTTTTTT. It codes for CASRKTAPAGELFF. Based on the CDR3 plus reference TRBV19 and TRBJ2-2, the full variable domain is DGGITQSPKYLFRKEGQNVTLSCEQNLNHDAMYWYRQDPGQGLRLIYYSQIVNDFQKGDIAEGYSVSREKKESFPLTVTSAQKNPTAFYLCASRKTAPAGELFFGEGSRLTVL.

V usage is TRBV2 and J usage is TRBJ2-7, with 14 bases lining up with TRBD2. V shed 5 bases and J 10 bases; nucleotides not matched to a gene: 16. CDR1 is SNHLY, CDR2 FYNNEI, per germline. The CDR3 is 17 amino acids. The CDR3 protein is CASSSSYPGTSGRSQYF. The CDR3 nucleotides are TGTGCCAGCAGTTCATCTTATCCCGGGACTAGCGGGAGATCCCAGTACTTC.

This chain links TRBV2 with TRBJ2-7; 9 bases match TRBD1. The CDR3 contains 15 residues. The V segment lost 5 bases and the J segment 3 bases; nucleotides outside the gene matches: 8. Germline values: CDR1 SNHLY, CDR2 FYNNEI. CDR3 protein: CASSPTLTGGYEQYF. The CDR3, as DNA: TGTGCCAGCAGTCCAACCCTGACAGGGGGCTACGAGCAGTACTTC.

V and J are TRBV15 and TRBJ1-6, with TRBD1 matching 9 bases. The V and J ends lost 3 bases and 6 bases, in that order; junction bases with no gene match: 15. This CDR3 has 19 residues. Germline V gives CDR1 LNHNV, CDR2 YYDKDF (reference sequence). In nucleotides, the CDR3 is TGTGCCACCAGCAGGGACAGGGGCTCCGTGTATGGTATTAATTCACCCCTCCACTTT. Protein sequence: CATSRDRGSVYGINSPLHF.

This clone was detected once. This chain connects TRBV28 to TRBJ2-7; 7 bases are a match to TRBD2. V trimming: 3 bases; J trimming: 6 bases; junction bases outside the gene matches: 2. Germline CDR1 and CDR2: MDHEN and SYDVKM. This CDR3 is 12 amino acids long. Here the CDR3 reads CASSFGRGEQYF. Written as DNA, the CDR3 is TGTGCCAGCAGTTTTGGGAGGGGCGAGCAGTACTTC.

The V and J genes are TRBV5-5 and TRBJ1-2; 9 bases fit TRBD1. Trimming cost V 4 bases and J 3 bases; bases outside gene matches: 4. The CDR3 contains 14 residues. CDR1 and CDR2 from the germline V gene are SGHKS and YYEKEE (reference sequence). The CDR3 DNA is TGTGCCAGCAGCATTGACAGGGGGGACTATGGCTACACCTTC. It translates to CASSIDRGDYGYTF.

V is TRBV7-6 and J is TRBJ2-1; 8 positions match TRBD1. With V trimmed by 4 bases and J by 4 bases, 3 bases remained unmatched. This CDR3 has 14 amino acids. CDR1 and CDR2 (germline): SGHVS, FNYEAQ. CDR3 sequence: CASSSGQGYNEQFF. CDR3 bases: TGTGCCAGCAGCTCAGGACAGGGTTACAATGAGCAGTTCTTC.

V and J are TRBV11-2 and TRBJ2-1, with 8 bases aligning to TRBD1. The germline V gene encodes CDR1 SGHAT and CDR2 FQNNGV. Trimming at V came to 5 bases and at J to 9 bases, leaving 12 bases not matched to a gene. CDR3 length: 15 residues. CDR3 protein: CASSARQGRLSEQFF. The CDR3 DNA is TGTGCCAGCAGCGCTCGACAGGGGAGGTTGAGTGAGCAGTTCTTC.

The genes are TRBV27 and TRBJ2-4; 7 positions match TRBD2. V gave up 3 bases and J gave up 4 bases; unmatched junction bases: 12. This CDR3 comprises 17 residues. CDR1 MNHEY and CDR2 SMNVEV come from the germline V gene (reference sequence). In nucleotides, the CDR3 is TGTGCCAGCAGTTTCAGCCCCCGGCTGGGAGGGAAAAACATTCAGTACTTC. This codes for CASSFSPRLGGKNIQYF.

The J gene is TRBJ2-1, the V gene TRBV30, with 8 bases matching TRBD1. Trimming removed 3 bases from V and 3 bases from J; junction bases left unmatched: 10. The CDR3 length is 16 residues. Germline CDR1 reads GTSNPN; CDR2 reads SVGIG (reference sequence). DNA of the CDR3: TGTGCCTGGAGCGATTTCGGACAGGGACACTACAATGAGCAGTTCTTC. Translating gives CAWSDFGQGHYNEQFF.

This clone was recorded a few times. The J gene is TRBJ1-1, the V gene TRBV5-4; D gene uncertain. CDR3 length: 11 residues. Germline V gives CDR1 SGHNT, CDR2 YYREEE (reference sequence). V was clipped by 5 bases and J by 1 base, with 3 bases between them. The CDR3 region is CASSKNTEAFF. CDR3 coding DNA: TGTGCCAGCAGTAAGAACACTGAAGCTTTCTTT.

The chain is built from TRBV28 and TRBJ2-4; D is possibly TRBD2 (5 bases). CDR1 and CDR2 from the germline V gene are MDHEN and SYDVKM. This CDR3 comprises 19 residues. V gave up 3 bases and J gave up 1 base, with 22 bases separating them. The CDR3 spells CASSFRGPGLSRAKNIQYF. The DNA for the CDR3 is TGTGCCAGCAGTTTTAGAGGGCCCGGACTGAGTCGGGCCAAAAACATTCAGTACTTC. The full variable domain, rest sourced from reference TRBV28 and TRBJ2-4, is DVKVTQSSRYLVKRTGEKVFLECVQDMDHENMFWYRQDPGLGLRLIYFSYDVKMKEKGDIPEGYSVSREKKERFSLILESASTNQTSMYLCASSFRGPGLSRAKNIQYFGAGTRLSVL.

This clone was recorded only once. The CDR3 region is CASSPRVGLAGVGVWYNEQFF. As DNA, the CDR3 is TGTGCCAGCTCACCACGAGTCGGACTAGCGGGGGTCGGGGTTTGGTACAATGAGCAGTTCTTC. The chain joins TRBV18 to TRBJ2-1, with 13 bases matching TRBD2. CDR1 is KGHSH, CDR2 LQKENI, per germline. V lost 1 base, J lost 4 bases, and 16 bases stayed unmatched. The CDR3 runs to 21 residues.

The chain uses TRBV14 and TRBJ2-1; 7 bases are a match to TRBD1. Per germline, CDR1 SGHDN and CDR2 FVKESK. J gave up 8 bases and V 8 bases, and 3 bases lay outside the gene matches. This CDR3 spans 11 amino acids. The CDR3 coding sequence is TGTGCCAGCCGCGACAGGGATGAGCAGTTCTTC. It codes for CASRDRDEQFF.

The table lists this clone with a few counts. This chain joins TRBV7-8 and TRBJ2-3; D call uncertain. Looked up from germline, CDR1 is SGHVS and CDR2 is FQNEAQ. V dropped 7 bases and J dropped 5 bases, with 16 bases sitting between them. The CDR3 is 14 amino acids. CDR3 amino acids: CASKPAEAIDTQYF. As DNA, the CDR3 is TGTGCCAGCAAACCCGCTGAGGCCATAGATACGCAGTATTTT.